One sample yielded the 18 T cell receptor beta chains listed below, sequenced in a study of shared clonotypes between healthy human individuals. TCRdb's table, derived via immunoSEQ multiplex PCR, lists solely in-frame clones and lacks some. The table records 550,000 to 700,000 clones, 73% of them present only once. The sequencing input was memory CD4+ T cells sorted from blood. Subset given: CD45RA-negative fraction. The source is a woman aged 30 to 39 in good health.

CDR3 in DNA: TGTGCCTGGAGTGTTGGGGGGGGAAGCAATCAGCCCCAGCATTTT. This gives the protein CAWSVGGGSNQPQHF. The V gene is TRBV30, the J gene TRBJ1-5, with D possibly matching TRBD1 (5 bases). Trimming took 0 bases from V and 1 from J, leaving 10 bases between them. The CDR3 covers 15 residues. Per germline, CDR1 GTSNPN and CDR2 SVGIG (reference sequence).

J is TRBJ2-1 and V is TRBV6-5; tentatively, D is TRBD2 (6 bases). The germline V gene encodes CDR1 MNHEY and CDR2 SVGAGI. CDR3 size: 15 residues. Trimming removed 4 bases at V and 3 bases at J, with 13 bases between. The CDR3 loop is CASSSRDSNYNEQFF. The CDR3 DNA sequence: TGTGCCAGCAGTTCTAGGGACTCAAACTACAATGAGCAGTTCTTC.

This chain connects TRBV6-4 to TRBJ2-1; 10 bases fit TRBD2. CDR3 length: 17 residues. CDR1 MRHNA and CDR2 SNTAGT come from the germline V gene. With V trimmed by 8 bases and J by 4 bases, 14 bases remained unmatched. The CDR3 loop is CASEGLAKYGVYNEQFF. CDR3 bases: TGTGCCAGCGAGGGACTAGCGAAATACGGGGTTTACAATGAGCAGTTCTTC.

The chain joins TRBV4-1 to TRBJ1-5; 7 bases map to TRBD1. CDR1 and CDR2 (germline): MGHRA, YSYEKL. V trimming: 0 bases; J trimming: 4 bases; junction bases outside the gene matches: 9. The CDR3 has 17 amino acids. Written as DNA, the CDR3 is TGCGCCAGCAGCCAAGAAATAGGGGACAGCGAAAATCAGCCCCAGCATTTT. Translation gives CASSQEIGDSENQPQHF.

V and J are TRBV28 and TRBJ2-1; D might be TRBD2 (5 bases). V gave up 5 bases and J gave up 4 bases, with 12 bases separating them. The CDR3 length is 14 residues. Germline values: CDR1 MDHEN, CDR2 SYDVKM. The CDR3, as DNA: TGTGCCAGCAGTCTCGGACTGGGTTACAATGAGCAGTTCTTC. Its translation: CASSLGLGYNEQFF. Drawing the rest from reference TRBV28 and TRBJ2-1, the complete variable domain is DVKVTQSSRYLVKRTGEKVFLECVQDMDHENMFWYRQDPGLGLRLIYFSYDVKMKEKGDIPEGYSVSREKKERFSLILESASTNQTSMYLCASSLGLGYNEQFFGPGTRLTVL.

This chain uses TRBV15 with TRBJ2-5, with D perhaps matching TRBD1 or TRBD2 (6 bases each). There are 14 residues in the CDR3. Germline CDR1 and CDR2: LNHNV and YYDKDF (reference sequence). The germline V and J ends were trimmed by 5 bases and 7 bases, with 17 bases remaining between them. DNA of the CDR3: TGTGCCACCAGCTGGGACACTCTGGGAGGGACCCAGTACTTC. This translates into CATSWDTLGGTQYF.

V is TRBV5-5 and J is TRBJ1-1, with 7 positions matching TRBD1. After removal of 5 bases from V and 6 bases from J, the junction contained 10 bases not matched to a gene. Per germline, CDR1 SGHKS and CDR2 YYEKEE (reference sequence). This CDR3 has 14 residues. The CDR3 reads CASRGRETGPEAFF. CDR3 coding DNA: TGTGCCAGCAGAGGCCGGGAGACAGGGCCTGAAGCTTTCTTT.

This sequence joins TRBV6-5 and TRBJ1-4; 10 bases match TRBD1. The germline V gene encodes CDR1 MNHEY and CDR2 SVGAGI. V lost 0 bases and J lost 8; bases outside the gene matches: 3. CDR3 length equals 15 residues. CDR3 DNA sequence: TGTGCCAGCAGTTACTCGGGGGACAGGGGAGAAAAACTGTTTTTT. Translation gives CASSYSGDRGEKLFF.

The V gene is TRBV14, the J gene TRBJ2-7; TRBD2 might be the D (6 bases). Per germline, CDR1 SGHDN and CDR2 FVKESK. V was pared by 1 base and J by 2 bases, with 12 bases between. The CDR3 has 15 amino acids. The CDR3 DNA sequence: TGTGCCAGCAGCCAAGCGCGACTAGGACCCTACGAGCAGTACTTC. This codes for CASSQARLGPYEQYF.

V and J are TRBV14 and TRBJ2-3, with 9 bases matching TRBD2. The V segment lost 4 bases and the J segment 2 bases; nucleotides outside the gene matches: 7. Germline V gene data show CDR1 as SGHDN and CDR2 as FVKESK. The CDR3 contains 16 residues. In DNA form, the CDR3 reads TGTGCCAGCAGCCGGCGCCGGACTAGCGTCACAGATACGCAGTATTTT. It yields the protein CASSRRRTSVTDTQYF.

This sequence joins TRBV2 and TRBJ2-6, with D hard to call. The V end lost 10 bases, the J end lost 0 bases, and 10 bases lay between the germline ends. CDR3 length: 14 residues. Germline V CDR1 and CDR2: SNHLY, FYNNEI. The CDR3 bases are TGTGCCACCGTTGGGGACTCTGGGGCCAACGTCCTGACTTTC. Residues: CATVGDSGANVLTF.

V gene TRBV27 combines with J gene TRBJ1-1; D unresolved. CDR1 and CDR2 from the germline V gene are MNHEY and SMNVEV (reference sequence). This CDR3 comprises 13 residues. The V end was cut by 5 bases, the J end by 11 bases, with 18 bases between. In nucleotides, the CDR3 is TGTGCCAGCAGTCCCTTGGATGATCGGGTTGCTTTCTTT. Its protein product is CASSPLDDRVAFF.

The J gene is TRBJ1-2, the V gene TRBV18, with a tentative D call TRBD1 (6 bases). The germline V gene encodes CDR1 KGHSH and CDR2 LQKENI. The V and J ends lost 4 bases and 2 bases respectively, with 8 bases between them. The CDR3 loop spans 13 amino acids. CDR3 protein: CASSRGGNYGYTF. CDR3 nucleotide sequence: TGTGCCAGCTCACGAGGGGGAAACTATGGCTACACCTTC.

This chain links TRBV5-6 with TRBJ2-2, with D uncertain. The CDR3 extends over 13 amino acids. Trimming took off 2 bases at V and 6 bases at J, with 8 bases between the two ends. Germline V gene lookup returns CDR1 SGHDT and CDR2 YYEEEE. CDR3 DNA: TGTGCCAGCAGCTTAGTGGGATCCGGGGAGCTGTTTTTT. Protein: CASSLVGSGELFF.

The chain uses TRBV5-1 and TRBJ1-5; D unresolved. The V gene lost 2 bases and the J gene lost 3 bases, with 9 bases spanning the gap. Germline CDR1 SGHRS, CDR2 YFSETQ. This CDR3 region has 14 residues. Here the CDR3 DNA reads TGCGCCAGCAGCTTCGGAGAGGTCAATCAGCCCCAGCATTTT. This encodes CASSFGEVNQPQHF.

The chain recombines TRBV7-9 with TRBJ1-4, with 7 bases lining up with TRBD1. Germline lookup yields CDR1 SEHNR and CDR2 FQNEAQ (reference sequence). Unmatched junction bases numbered 11, after V lost 5 bases and J lost 5 bases. This CDR3 is 16 amino acids long. The chain's CDR3 is CASSRRDSRRNEKLFF. CDR3 DNA: TGTGCCAGCAGCCGCCGGGACAGCAGGAGAAATGAAAAACTGTTTTTT.

The chain uses TRBV5-1 and TRBJ2-7; TRBD1 matches at 8 bases. The germline V gene has CDR1 SGHRS and CDR2 YFSETQ. There are 14 residues in the CDR3. V lost 4 bases, J lost 5 bases, and 8 bases stayed unmatched. CDR3: CASSPQGAQDEQYF. The CDR3 nucleotides read TGCGCCAGCAGCCCTCAGGGGGCTCAGGACGAGCAGTACTTC.

This clone was observed a single time. The chain employs TRBV25-1 and TRBJ2-7, with TRBD1 matching over 10 bases. V was clipped by 4 bases and J by 5 bases; unmatched bases: 11. The CDR3 has 16 amino acids. In germline, CDR1 is MGHDK, CDR2 SYGVNS. The CDR3 here is CASSAPLTGGRDEQYF. Here the CDR3 DNA reads TGTGCCAGCAGTGCCCCCCTGACAGGGGGCAGGGACGAGCAGTACTTC.